This entry lists 10 T cell receptor beta chains sequenced from one sample in a study of CD8 T cell repertoires and HIV-1 epitope variants. These receptors' antigens are unknown. Sequencing was performed with immunoSEQ multiplex PCR; in TCRdb, only in-frame clones are kept and a portion is missing. Of about 2,500 clones listed, 72% are singletons. Sequencing was carried out using cultured CD8+ T cells derived from PBMCs. The source of these receptors is a male donor with HIV.

This chain joins TRBV7-6 and TRBJ2-1, with unresolved D. The CDR3 has 13 amino acids. Deletions cut 1 base from V and 9 bases from J, with 10 bases between. The germline V gene encodes CDR1 SGHVS and CDR2 FNYEAQ. The CDR3 spells CASSLDGASEQFF. CDR3 DNA sequence: TGTGCCAGCAGCTTAGACGGTGCCAGTGAGCAGTTCTTC. Full variable domain (remainder filled in from reference TRBV7-6 and TRBJ2-1): GAGVSQSPRYKVTKRGQDVALRCDPISGHVSLYWYRQALGQGPEFLTYFNYEAQQDKSGLPNDRFSAERPEGSISTLTIQRTEQRDSAMYRCASSLDGASEQFFGPGTRLTVL.

This sequence joins TRBV4-2 and TRBJ1-3, with D possibly matching TRBD1 (6 bases). The V and J ends lost 0 bases and 0 bases respectively, with 12 bases between them. There are 17 residues in the CDR3. The germline CDR1 and CDR2 sequences are LGHNA and YNFKEQ. As DNA, the CDR3 is TGTGCCAGCAGCCAAGATACAGGGATGTTCTCTGGAAACACCATATATTTT. This gives the protein CASSQDTGMFSGNTIYF.

The gene calls are TRBV28 and TRBJ2-7, with a weak D call TRBD2 (5 bases). The CDR3 length is 13 residues. The germline V gene has CDR1 MDHEN and CDR2 SYDVKM. V lost 2 bases to trimming and J lost 1 base, with 6 bases between them. The CDR3 nucleotides are TGTGCCAGCAGTTTAGAGGGATCCTACGAGCAGTACTTC. This sequence encodes CASSLEGSYEQYF.

This clone was observed a handful of times. The chain joins TRBV29-1 to TRBJ1-1, with TRBD1 matching over 7 bases. There are 13 residues in the CDR3. Germline V gene sequence: CDR1 SQVTM, CDR2 ANQGSEA. V was clipped by 7 bases and J by 0 bases; unmatched bases: 5. The CDR3 spells CSARGQMNTEAFF. The CDR3, as DNA: TGCAGCGCCAGGGGACAGATGAACACTGAAGCTTTCTTT.

The chain combines TRBV27 with TRBJ2-1; no clear D. Trimming cost V 2 bases and J 0 bases, with 8 bases left between them. Germline CDR1 MNHEY, CDR2 SMNVEV (reference sequence). The CDR3 runs to 15 residues. The CDR3 coding sequence is TGTGCCAGCAGTTTAAGTTCTAGCTCCTACAATGAGCAGTTCTTC. It codes for CASSLSSSSYNEQFF.

V and J are TRBV2 and TRBJ1-1; tentatively, D is TRBD1 (5 bases). Deletions cut 0 bases from V and 10 bases from J, with 15 bases between. Per germline, CDR1 SNHLY and CDR2 FYNNEI. The CDR3 is made up of 14 amino acids. This CDR3 reads CASSEASGGRGAFF. CDR3 nucleotide sequence: TGTGCCAGCAGTGAAGCCTCCGGGGGTAGGGGAGCTTTCTTT. Full variable domain (outside the CDR3, taken from reference TRBV2 and TRBJ1-1): EPEVTQTPSHQVTQMGQEVILRCVPISNHLYFYWYRQILGQKVEFLVSFYNNEISEKSEIFDDQFSVERPDGSNFTLKIRSTKLEDSAMYFCASSEASGGRGAFFGQGTRLTVV.

The chain recombines TRBV19 with TRBJ2-1; 9 nucleotides match TRBD2. The CDR3 has 18 residues. V shed 0 bases, J shed 4 bases, and the junction held 10 bases outside the gene matches. Germline values: CDR1 LNHDA, CDR2 SQIVND (reference sequence). The CDR3 DNA sequence: TGTGCCAGTAGTATAGACCGGGCGGGGGGGCCGTGGTACAATGAGCAGTTCTTC. Amino acids: CASSIDRAGGPWYNEQFF.

The chain employs TRBV29-1 and TRBJ2-1, with D possibly called TRBD1 or TRBD2 (7 bases each). The length of the CDR3 is 16 residues. V lost 6 bases and J 5 bases, leaving 23 bases between the germline ends. Germline CDR1 and CDR2: SQVTM and ANQGSEA. The CDR3 region has the DNA TGCAGCGTCGACTCGACGGGGGGACAGTTAAACAATGAGCAGTTCTTC. Its translation: CSVDSTGGQLNNEQFF.

This clone was seen more than once but under ten times. The CDR3 reads CASSPSANTEAFF. DNA of the CDR3: TGTGCCAGCAGCCCCTCGGCGAACACTGAAGCTTTCTTT. The V gene is TRBV11-3, the J gene TRBJ1-1; D uncertain. The CDR3 totals 13 residues. The germline V gene encodes CDR1 SGHNT and CDR2 YENEEA. Trimming took 5 bases from V and 1 from J, leaving 8 bases between them.

The chain combines TRBV28 with TRBJ2-7, with 8 positions matching TRBD1. V lost 7 bases and J lost 5; bases outside the gene matches: 7. This CDR3 has 13 amino acids. The germline gives CDR1 MDHEN, CDR2 SYDVKM. The CDR3 loop is CASKDRVINEQYF. The CDR3 DNA follows: TGTGCCAGCAAGGACAGGGTAATCAACGAGCAGTACTTC.